This TCR beta chain was captured in a study of blood T cell repertoires in COVID-19. Sequencing was performed with immunoSEQ multiplex PCR; in TCRdb, only in-frame clones are kept and a portion is missing. This sample yields about 210,000 clones, of which 87% are seen a single time; 10% belongs to the top ten. There are 17 residues in the CDR3. Germline V gene lookup returns CDR1 SGHNT and CDR2 YYREEE (reference sequence). V lost 5 bases and J lost 2; bases outside the gene matches: 9. The TCR originated in a man between 18 and 29 years old with acute COVID-19. The material sequenced was PBMCs or T cells enriched from blood (not recorded which). This chain joins TRBV5-4 and TRBJ2-3, with 12 bases fitting TRBD2. Written as DNA, the CDR3 is TGTGCCAGCAGGGTTGGCGGACTAGCGGGGACCACAGATACGCAGTATTTT. Amino acid sequence: CASRVGGLAGTTDTQYF.